This is a list of T cell receptor beta chains from one sample in a study of cytomegalovirus exposure and HLA in healthy donors. Generated by immunoSEQ multiplex PCR, the TCRdb table keeps only in-frame clones and is missing some. The table records 150,000 to 200,000 clones, roughly 85% of them present only once. Sequenced: PBMCs. Receptors were obtained from a woman in her twenties or thirties in good health and CMV-seropositive. The conserved cysteine and the conserved F or W are not part of the CDR3 here. The order of the fields is J gene, V gene, CDR3 length, CDR3 protein.

>TRBJ2-1|TRBV29-1|13
SVLPREGRYNEQF
>TRBJ2-7|TRBV4-1|14
ASSLQRGTERYEQY
>TRBJ2-7|TRBV5-1|13
ASSWTSGRLGEQY
>TRBJ2-2|TRBV10-1|16
ASSSGTASAGITGELF
>TRBJ1-1|TRBV4-1|13
ASSQEGQMNTEAF
>TRBJ1-5|TRBV18|13
ASSPPGGGNQPQH
>TRBJ1-2|TRBV13|12
ASSSGHMSHGYT
>TRBJ2-2|TRBV5-1|15
ASSLNSGGARTGELF
>TRBJ1-5|TRBV30|13
AFGTGINSNQPQH
>TRBJ2-5|TRBV4-1|13
ASSQDRPGGETQY
>TRBJ2-5|TRBV6-5|12
ASSYGRVQETQY
>TRBJ2-5|TRBV5-4|16
ASSSSLGGTGGQETQY
>TRBJ1-1|TRBV6-1|12
ASSGPSYISEAF
>TRBJ2-2|TRBV13|13
ASSLGDRDTGELF
>TRBJ2-7|TRBV5-4|15
ASSLYGTGISSYEQY
>TRBJ2-5|TRBV4-1|14
ASSQGGTKFQETQY
>TRBJ1-4|TRBV7-6|15
ASSLALITGRKEKLF
>TRBJ1-2|TRBV6-5|11
ASRRPGGYGYT
>TRBJ1-4|TRBV6-1|12
ASALQGAREKLF
>TRBJ2-2|TRBV5-6|14
ASSWGQGLNTGELF
>TRBJ2-5|TRBV11-3|13
ASSLEVTGGETQY
>TRBJ1-4|TRBV7-2|11
ASSLRQNEKLF
>TRBJ2-7|TRBV5-1|10
ASSLVSGEQY
>TRBJ2-5|TRBV5-1|12
ASSLGLNQETQY
>TRBJ2-7|TRBV19|11
ATKRRDINEQY
>TRBJ2-7|TRBV7-2|13
ASSYYPGKLYEQY
>TRBJ1-1|TRBV13|14
ASSWGQVIMNTEAF
>TRBJ1-2|TRBV4-3|14
ASSHLGGTGGRGYT
>TRBJ2-5|TRBV30|12
AWSKTSGTETQY
>TRBJ2-5|TRBV11-3|12
ASSFQGSSETQY
>TRBJ2-5|TRBV2|13
ASSALSGSGGTQY
>TRBJ1-1|TRBV29-1|12
SAQQGDLRTEAF
>TRBJ1-1|TRBV11-2|13
ASSLEVVVNTEAF
>TRBJ2-6|TRBV4-3|13
ASSRGSSGANVLT
>TRBJ1-6|TRBV1|14
TSSQVPTGSNSPLH
>TRBJ1-1|TRBV5-4|13
ASSLMTGINTEAF
>TRBJ2-3|TRBV5-6|14
ASSLRTGGGEDTQY
>TRBJ2-7|TRBV19|13
ASSISGQGAYEQY
>TRBJ2-1|TRBV25-1|11
ASRTGGDNEQF
>TRBJ2-1|TRBV18|12
ASSSGTSSNEQF
>TRBJ1-4|TRBV2|11
ASGGVGSEKLF
>TRBJ1-1|TRBV9|14
ASSVTRTGGETEAF
>TRBJ1-1|TRBV30|13
AWSVRGLLNTEAF
>TRBJ2-1|TRBV10-2|13
ASSGSLAGVDEQF
>TRBJ2-1|TRBV29-1|10
SVGARTGEQF
>TRBJ1-5|TRBV7-2|13
ASSLAGTGNQPQH
>TRBJ2-1|TRBV7-8|12
ASSASGRGNEQF
>TRBJ2-2|TRBV7-9|13
ASSSVAGMDGELF
>TRBJ2-2|TRBV2|12
ASRWTENTGELF
>TRBJ1-6|TRBV5-5|13
ASSRRRPENSPLH
>TRBJ2-1|TRBV10-1|14
ASSERSAGVYNEQF
>TRBJ2-1|TRBV27|10
ASRTGHNEQF
>TRBJ2-7|TRBV27|12
ASSSENRGDEQY
>TRBJ1-5|TRBV27|16
ASSFSPPAGYGNQPQH
>TRBJ2-7|TRBV7-9|11
AAAPGGSYEQY
>TRBJ1-1|TRBV29-1|14
SVEDHPLTGNTEAF
>TRBJ2-7|TRBV5-6|13
ASSTPTILFYEQY
>TRBJ2-7|TRBV30|13
AWSVETSRSYEQY
>TRBJ1-5|TRBV7-6|14
ASSSLKGQGIQPQH
>TRBJ2-7|TRBV5-1|12
ASSLDPSSYEQY